This TCR beta chain appears in the sequencing data of a study of cytomegalovirus exposure and HLA in healthy donors. Clones were sequenced by immunoSEQ multiplex PCR, and TCRdb holds only the in-frame ones, with some missing. The repertoire holds under 150,000 clones, with approximately 86% as singletons. Concerning this clone itself: Its antigen remains unidentified.

Study-wide results and limits: The study put 150 or so TCR beta chains on its list as cytomegalovirus-associated.

The CDR3 loop spans 16 amino acids. CDR1 and CDR2 from the germline V gene are MNHEY and SMNVEV (reference sequence). V shed 6 bases and J shed 3 bases, with 18 bases lying between them. This TCR derives from a woman aged 18-30 years in good health and CMV-seropositive. Specimen: PBMCs. The chain employs TRBV27 and TRBJ1-5; no reliable D call. The chain's CDR3 is CASRPPLMRSNQPQHF. Here the CDR3 DNA reads TGTGCCAGCAGACCACCCCTGATGCGTTCCAATCAGCCCCAGCATTTT.